This passage covers 23 T cell receptor beta chains from one sample sequenced in a study of regulatory T cells in long-lasting Graves disease. Assembly of TCR beta libraries relied on iRepertoire HTBI primers together with Arm-PCR of CDR3 regions. TCRdb re-called the multiplex PCR reads through MiXCR, storing one row per CDR3 protein. This table holds around 500,000 distinct CDR3 sequences, approximately 13% found once. The time point is: newly diagnosed GD, antithyroid drugs for less than 3 months. The TCR library used RNA extracted from PBMCs. In addition, the sample was reused for a study of T cells in Graves' hyperthyroidism and ophthalmopathy.

This material consisted of peripheral blood mononuclear cells (PBMCs), taken at new diagnosis, from a patient treated with antithyroid drugs. The receptor source for this set is a young man with Graves disease.

Ten or more counts support this clonotype. The V gene is TRBV20-1, the J gene TRBJ2-7; 9 nucleotides align to TRBD1. This CDR3 is built from 13 residues. The trim removed 1 base at V and 7 bases at J, leaving 5 bases unmatched. Germline V gives CDR1 DFQATT, CDR2 SNEGSKA (reference sequence). CDR3 region: CSARGTGVPEQYF. The CDR3 DNA reads as TGCAGTGCTAGAGGGACAGGGGTGCCAGAGCAGTACTTC.

On this clonotype itself: Just one base apart from a much larger clone, this may be a read error. This chain uses TRBV6-9 with TRBJ2-7; TRBD2 aligns across 10 bases. Germline V gene data show CDR1 as MNHGY and CDR2 as SVAAGI. The length of the CDR3 is 15 residues. V was clipped by 4 bases and J by 3 bases; unmatched bases: 6. In DNA, the CDR3 is TGTGCCAGCAGTTTCACCGGGACTAGCGACTACGAGCAGTACTTC. Protein product: CASSFTGTSDYEQYF.

This clonotype showed up many times. This rearrangement joins TRBV20-1 to TRBJ2-5; D might be TRBD2 (6 bases). Germline values: CDR1 DFQATT, CDR2 SNEGSKA (reference sequence). V was cut by 2 bases and J by 5 bases, with 9 bases left in between. The CDR3 covers 12 residues. CDR3 DNA sequence: TGCAGTGCTAGACTTGGAGGGGAGACCCAGTACTTC. It encodes CSARLGGETQYF.

This rearrangement joins TRBV20-1 to TRBJ2-3, with 9 positions matching TRBD2. The V segment lost 5 bases and the J segment 2 bases; nucleotides outside the gene matches: 8. The CDR3 contains 15 residues. From germline, CDR1 is DFQATT and CDR2 SNEGSKA (reference sequence). CDR3 coding DNA: TGCAGTGCTCCTCAACTAGCGGGCGCCACAGATACGCAGTATTTT. It yields the protein CSAPQLAGATDTQYF.

There are many counts of this clonotype. The chain links TRBV2 to TRBJ2-1, with a tentative D call TRBD1 (5 bases). The CDR3 has 15 amino acids. CDR1 and CDR2 (germline): SNHLY, FYNNEI. The germline V and J ends were trimmed by 2 bases and 3 bases, with 11 bases remaining between them. CDR3 in amino acids: CASSEQGEYYNEQFF. CDR3 coding DNA: TGTGCCAGCAGTGAACAGGGCGAGTACTACAATGAGCAGTTCTTC.

The table lists this clonotype with many counts. The chain recombines TRBV5-6 with TRBJ1-2; D unresolved. The CDR3 covers 12 residues. Per germline, CDR1 SGHDT and CDR2 YYEEEE. Trimming removed 1 base from V and 8 bases from J, with 9 bases in between. The CDR3 here is CASSLTTLGYTF. The CDR3 DNA is TGTGCCAGCAGCTTGACTACCTTGGGCTACACCTTC.

This clonotype appeared many times. The chain recombines TRBV3-1 with TRBJ1-5, with unresolved D. The CDR3 runs to 12 residues. V lost 5 bases to trimming and J lost 3 bases, with 5 bases between them. Germline CDR1 reads LGHDT; CDR2 reads YNNKEL (reference sequence). CDR3 sequence (DNA): TGTGCCAGCAGCTGGTACAATCAGCCCCAGCATTTT. Protein: CASSWYNQPQHF.

This clonotype was detected many times. The chain couples TRBV6-5 to TRBJ1-4; maybe TRBD1 (6 bases). The CDR3 runs 15 residues. Germline V gives CDR1 MNHEY, CDR2 SVGAGI. Trimming cost V 0 bases and J 8 bases, with 13 bases left between them. CDR3 coding DNA: TGTGCCAGCAGTTACTCTCGGGGGCGACGAGAAAAACTGTTTTTT. Its protein is CASSYSRGRREKLFF.

This clonotype was found a few times. The V call is TRBV19, the J call TRBJ1-5; 7 nucleotides line up with TRBD1. The junction had 2 bases not matched to a gene; V was cut back by 6 bases and J by 3 bases. CDR3 length: 13 residues. Per germline, CDR1 LNHDA and CDR2 SQIVND (reference sequence). CDR3 in DNA: TGTGCCAGTAGCGACAGGGCCAATCAGCCCCAGCATTTT. Amino acids: CASSDRANQPQHF.

This clonotype came up a few times. This chain connects TRBV20-1 to TRBJ2-6; 9 bases are shared with TRBD1. The CDR3 loop spans 18 amino acids. Per the germline V gene, CDR1 is DFQATT and CDR2 is SNEGSKA (reference sequence). Losses at the gene ends were 0 bases for V and 0 bases for J; bases not matched to a gene: 6. The CDR3 is CSARDRQGGISGANVLTF. The CDR3, as DNA: TGCAGTGCTAGAGATCGACAGGGGGGAATCTCTGGGGCCAACGTCCTGACTTTC.

Comments on this clonotype: One end of the junction does not line up with germline, which may come from a read error. The rearrangement uses TRBV2 and TRBJ1-6; D call uncertain. The CDR3 covers 11 residues. The germline CDR1 and CDR2 sequences are SNHLY and FYNNEI. CDR3 loop: CASRLTFDPSF. The CDR3 nucleotides are TGTGCCAGCCGCTTGACTTTTGACCCTTCCTTT.

About this clonotype: One base away lies a much larger clone, so this may be a sequencing read error. The chain links TRBV11-2 to TRBJ2-7; a possible D gene is TRBD1 (6 bases). Germline values: CDR1 SGHAT, CDR2 FQNNGV. The CDR3 has 13 amino acids. Written as DNA, the CDR3 is TGTGCCAGCAGCTTAGAGGGGGCAGGGGAGCAGCACTTC. Its protein product is CASSLEGAGEQHF.

This clonotype has only a few counts. The chain uses TRBV11-1 and TRBJ2-7; weak D call: TRBD2 (5 bases). Germline CDR1 SGHAT, CDR2 FQDESV (reference sequence). The CDR3 length is 14 residues. With 3 bases removed from V and 0 bases from J, the gap between germline ends came to 9 bases. The CDR3 reads CASSLSSPSYEQYF. CDR3 DNA: TGTGCCAGCAGCTTGTCTAGCCCCTCCTACGAGCAGTACTTC.

This clonotype was seen a few times. The chain is built from TRBV20-1 and TRBJ2-7, with 9 positions matching TRBD1. The CDR3 is 14 amino acids. With 4 bases clipped from V and 2 bases from J, the junction kept 6 bases outside the gene matches. Germline CDR1 reads DFQATT; CDR2 reads SNEGSKA (reference sequence). The CDR3 loop reads CSATAGTGTYEQYF. CDR3 coding DNA: TGCAGTGCTACCGCCGGGACAGGGACCTACGAGCAGTACTTC.

Many counts were recorded for this clonotype. The CDR3 coding sequence is TGTGCCAGCAGTGAAAGGTCGGTACCCTCTGGAAACACCATATATTTT. Translated, it gives CASSERSVPSGNTIYF. V usage is TRBV2 and J usage is TRBJ1-3, with D unresolved. This CDR3 contains 16 residues. Per germline, CDR1 SNHLY and CDR2 FYNNEI. V lost 2 bases and J 0 bases, leaving 11 bases between the germline ends.

This clonotype was counted ten times or more. The rearrangement links TRBV5-1 to TRBJ2-6; 9 positions agree with TRBD2. Germline loops: CDR1 SGHRS, CDR2 YFSETQ. CDR3 length equals 16 residues. The junction had 3 bases not matched to a gene; V was cut back by 3 bases and J by 2 bases. This CDR3 is CASSSGGGAGANVLTF. In DNA form, the CDR3 reads TGCGCCAGCAGCTCCGGCGGGGGGGCTGGGGCCAACGTCCTGACTTTC.

The chain recombines TRBV14 with TRBJ2-1; unclear D gene. V shed 3 bases and J shed 6 bases, with 18 bases lying between them. CDR3 size: 16 residues. Germline V gene sequence: CDR1 SGHDN, CDR2 FVKESK. The CDR3 sequence: CASSHPTAKLGNEQFF. The CDR3 bases are TGTGCCAGCAGCCATCCTACAGCTAAGCTAGGCAATGAGCAGTTCTTC.

This clonotype occurred a few times. At one end, the junction sequence differs from germline, possibly due to a read error. V and J are TRBV7-7 and TRBJ2-2, with 10 nucleotides matching TRBD1. The length of the CDR3 is 14 residues. Per the germline V gene, CDR1 is SSHAT and CDR2 is FNYEAQ (reference sequence). CDR3 DNA sequence: TGTGCTAGCAGCTTCGGGACAGGGGCCGGGGAGCTGTTTTTT. This translates into CASSFGTGAGELFF.

As for this clonotype: A far bigger clonotype differs at one base, so this is likely a read error. V and J are TRBV6-9 and TRBJ2-7; weak D call: TRBD2 (7 bases). Germline-derived CDR1 and CDR2 are MNHGY and SVAAGI. The V gene lost 4 bases and the J gene lost 7 bases, with 20 bases spanning the gap. This CDR3 is 15 amino acids long. DNA for the CDR3: TGTGCCAGCAGTTTAGGGGGAGGGCCGGGCAATGAGCAGTACTTC. It specifies CASSLGGGPGNEQYF.

This clonotype was seen repeatedly, ten times or more. The chain joins TRBV19 to TRBJ1-5; D uncertain. This CDR3 spans 15 amino acids. Trimming shortened V by 9 bases and J by 0 bases, and 15 bases separated the two germline ends. CDR1 is LNHDA, CDR2 SQIVND, per germline (reference sequence). CDR3 in DNA: TGTGCCAGCTCGTCCCGGGTTTATAGCAATCAGCCCCAGCATTTT. Its translation: CASSSRVYSNQPQHF.

This clonotype turned up a few times. This sequence joins TRBV6-2 or TRBV6-3 and TRBJ2-3; 9 nucleotides match TRBD2. Per germline, CDR1 MNHEY and CDR2 SVGEGT. This CDR3 is built from 15 residues. V gave up 8 bases and J gave up 4 bases; unmatched junction bases: 10. The CDR3 sequence is CASGSSGRPPDTQYF. For the CDR3, the DNA is TGTGCCAGCGGGTCCAGCGGGAGGCCCCCAGATACGCAGTATTTT.

This clonotype appeared many times. J is TRBJ2-4 and V is TRBV28; D might be TRBD2 (5 bases). This CDR3 contains 13 residues. CDR1 MDHEN and CDR2 SYDVKM come from the germline V gene. V shed 8 bases and J shed 8 bases, with 16 bases lying between them. The CDR3 sequence is CASGDSVKDIQYF. The CDR3 bases are TGTGCCAGCGGGGATAGCGTGAAAGACATTCAGTACTTC. The full variable domain, with the rest looked up from reference TRBV28 and TRBJ2-4, is DVKVTQSSRYLVKRTGEKVFLECVQDMDHENMFWYRQDPGLGLRLIYFSYDVKMKEKGDIPEGYSVSREKKERFSLILESASTNQTSMYLCASGDSVKDIQYFGAGTRLSVL.

This clonotype was recorded at least ten times. The chain couples TRBV25-1 to TRBJ1-5, with 7 nucleotides matching TRBD1. The V segment lost 6 bases and the J segment 2 bases; nucleotides outside the gene matches: 10. This CDR3 contains 16 residues. Germline values: CDR1 MGHDK, CDR2 SYGVNS. The CDR3 DNA reads TGTGCCAGCAGCCTCACAGGGGTTAAGGGCAATCAGCCCCAGCATTTT. Translated: CASSLTGVKGNQPQHF.